These T cell receptor beta chains were read from a single sample in a study of blood T cell repertoires in COVID-19. Only in-frame clones appear in the TCRdb table, and some are missing; sequencing was by immunoSEQ multiplex PCR. The data contain roughly 100,000 clones, about nine tenths of them singletons. Input material: peripheral blood. The receptors were sampled from an elderly woman in a cohort sampled during active COVID-19. Each CDR3 is given with its conserved first and last residue. A D gene is named only where the DNA matches it firmly. Expanded clones are given a class, and other clones once, few, many or no size at all.

clone_size	d_call	j_call	v_call	cdr3_aa	cdr3_nt
-	-	TRBJ1-3	TRBV11-2	CASSLGVTVSGNTIYF	TGTGCCAGCAGCTTAGGAGTAACAGTCTCTGGAAACACCATATATTTT
-	-	TRBJ2-7	TRBV5-6	CASSSGGGLYEQYF	TGTGCCAGCAGCTCGGGCGGGGGCCTTTACGAGCAGTACTTC
-	-	TRBJ2-7	TRBV7-2	CASSSKTGWVYEQYF	TGTGCCAGCAGCTCAAAGACAGGATGGGTCTACGAGCAGTACTTC
-	-	TRBJ2-2	TRBV7-2	CASSFPRDTGELFF	TGTGCCAGCAGCTTCCCCCGGGACACCGGGGAGCTGTTTTTT
-	TRBD1	TRBJ1-4	TRBV5-5	CASSLLPGQGSSREEKLFF	TGTGCCAGCAGCCTTCTTCCGGGACAGGGGTCGAGCAGGGAGGAAAAACTGTTTTTT
-	-	TRBJ2-2	TRBV4-2	CASSQDLTGTGELFF	TGTGCCAGCAGCCAAGACCTGACAGGAACCGGGGAGCTGTTTTTT
-	-	TRBJ1-2	TRBV12-3/TRBV12-4	CASRGLNYGYTF	TGTGCCAGCAGGGGCCTTAACTATGGCTACACCTTC
few	TRBD2	TRBJ2-7	TRBV3-1/TRBV3-2	CATRRGAGDYEQYF	TGTGCCACCAGGCGAGGAGCGGGAGACTACGAGCAGTACTTC
-	-	TRBJ1-6	TRBV5-4	CASSLSTTPNSPLHF	TGTGCCAGCAGCCTGTCGACTACTCCTAATTCACCCCTCCACTTT
-	-	TRBJ2-5	TRBV5-5	CASSLSDGQGGETQYF	TGTGCCAGCAGCTTGTCGGACGGACAGGGAGGGGAGACCCAGTACTTC
-	-	TRBJ2-1	TRBV10-3	CAIGTGTQNEQFF	TGTGCCATCGGCACCGGGACTCAGAATGAGCAGTTCTTC
-	-	TRBJ1-6	TRBV25-1	CASGEQGSYNSPLHF	TGTGCCAGCGGAGAACAGGGTTCCTATAATTCACCCCTCCACTTT
-	-	TRBJ2-2	TRBV19	CASKPNFGVGGGGELFF	TGTGCCAGTAAACCGAACTTTGGGGTGGGAGGCGGCGGGGAGCTGTTTTTT
-	-	TRBJ1-3	TRBV10-2	CASSSGVLSGNTIYF	TGCGCCAGCAGCTCAGGGGTCCTCTCTGGAAACACCATATATTTT
-	TRBD1	TRBJ2-7	TRBV4-2	CASSLNAGRQGAHEQYF	TGTGCCAGCAGCTTAAACGCAGGGAGACAGGGGGCCCACGAGCAGTACTTC
-	TRBD1	TRBJ2-1	TRBV5-1	CASSLGDSSYNEQFF	TGCGCCAGCAGCTTGGGGGACAGCTCCTACAATGAGCAGTTCTTC
-	TRBD1	TRBJ1-5	TRBV7-9	CASSLAGTVVQPQHF	TGTGCCAGCAGCTTAGCCGGGACAGTTGTTCAGCCCCAGCATTTT
few	-	TRBJ2-7	TRBV27	CASSSPSGARYEQYF	TGTGCCAGCAGTTCCCCAAGTGGGGCGCGCTACGAGCAGTACTTC
-	-	TRBJ2-2	TRBV4-2	CASSQEGWERGNTGELFF	TGTGCCAGCAGCCAAGAAGGGTGGGAACGGGGGAACACCGGGGAGCTGTTTTTT
-	TRBD1	TRBJ2-5	TRBV24-1	CATSDTGQGETQYF	TGTGCCACCAGTGATACGGGACAGGGGGAGACCCAGTACTTC
-	-	TRBJ2-1	TRBV6-4	CASSEEGSSYNEQFF	TGTGCCAGCAGTGAGGAGGGGAGCTCCTACAATGAGCAGTTCTTC
-	-	TRBJ1-1	TRBV6-5	CASTQGGSAEAFF	TGTGCCAGCACCCAAGGAGGGTCCGCTGAAGCTTTCTTT
-	-	TRBJ2-1	TRBV30	CAWSVLGVGRNEQFF	TGTGCCTGGAGTGTACTCGGGGTTGGACGCAATGAGCAGTTCTTC
-	-	TRBJ1-1	TRBV13	CASSLGVNTEAFF	TGTGCCAGCAGCTTGGGCGTGAACACTGAAGCTTTCTTT
-	-	TRBJ2-1	TRBV28	CASSPDRPGLGVAYNEQFF	TGTGCCAGCAGTCCGGATCGACCGGGACTCGGAGTCGCCTACAATGAGCAGTTCTTC
-	-	TRBJ1-3	TRBV12-5	CASGLEPGTGNTIYF	TGTGCTAGTGGTTTGGAGCCGGGTACTGGAAACACCATATATTTT
-	TRBD2	TRBJ2-3	TRBV5-1	CASSLASTSGEYTQYF	TGCGCCAGCAGCTTGGCCTCGACTAGCGGGGAATATACGCAGTATTTT
-	-	TRBJ1-6	TRBV18	CASSPSSNSPLHF	TGTGCCAGCTCACCGTCGAGTAATTCACCCCTCCACTTT
-	-	TRBJ2-3	TRBV21-1	CASSKLGGGGQYF	TGTGCCAGCAGCAAATTGGGGGGAGGAGGGCAGTATTTT
-	-	TRBJ1-2	TRBV7-3	CASSSQRTDYGYTF	TGTGCCAGCAGCTCACAGAGGACAGACTATGGCTACACCTTC
-	-	TRBJ2-1	TRBV3-1/TRBV3-2	CASSQIQEQFF	TGTGCCAGCAGCCAAATTCAGGAGCAGTTCTTC
-	-	TRBJ1-2	TRBV25-1	CASSESGGYGYTF	TGTGCCAGCAGTGAATCGGGGGGCTATGGCTACACCTTC
-	TRBD2	TRBJ2-7	TRBV3-1/TRBV3-2	CASSQGGTSGGSMFGQYF	TGTGCCAGCAGCCAAGGTGGGACTAGCGGGGGGTCTATGTTTGGGCAGTACTTC
-	-	TRBJ2-1	TRBV5-1	CASSLATDEQFF	TGCGCCAGCAGCCTAGCAACGGATGAGCAGTTCTTC
-	TRBD1	TRBJ1-5	TRBV28	CASSRTGNNQPQHF	TGTGCCAGCAGTCGGACAGGGAACAATCAGCCCCAGCATTTT
-	-	TRBJ2-1	TRBV19	CASSTGSYNEQFF	TGTGCCAGTAGTACCGGGTCCTACAATGAGCAGTTCTTC
once	-	TRBJ2-5	TRBV4-2	CASSQERTGQETQYF	TGTGCCAGCAGCCAAGAGAGGACGGGACAAGAGACCCAGTACTTC